This T cell receptor (beta chain) was recovered during a study of shared clonotypes between healthy human individuals. Using immunoSEQ multiplex PCR, the repertoire was profiled, and TCRdb retains in-frame clones only, with some absent. Found here are about 1.1 million clones, 77% of them singletons; the top ten hold almost 0.9%. General study points: Naive subsets generally had larger estimated richness than memory subsets.

This clone was detected only a few times. As yet, its antigen is unknown. This same CDR3 is encoded by further DNA sequences in the sample. Trimming took off 3 bases at V and 1 base at J, with 6 bases between the two ends. CDR1 is LNHDA and CDR2 is SQIVND in the germline V gene (reference sequence). The CDR3 is 13 residues long. V is TRBV19 and J is TRBJ1-1; unclear D gene. This TCR derives from a man aged 18-30 years in good health. Some clones in this sample may be carry-over from other donors' samples. The sequenced material came from memory CD4+ T cells from PBMCs. The subset: CD45RA-negative fraction. CDR3 DNA sequence: TGTGCCAGTAGTATGGGTGGGAACACTGAAGCTTTCTTT. Translated, it gives CASSMGGNTEAFF.